These 19 T cell receptor beta chains share one sample of origin, sequenced in a study of T cell responses to AZD1222 COVID-19 vaccine. Generated by immunoSEQ multiplex PCR, the TCRdb table keeps only in-frame clones and is missing some. Of over 130,000 clones in the sample, about 88% were seen once. The sample was peripheral blood, taken 28 days after the second AZD1222 dose. These receptors originate from an adult who received the AZD1222 COVID-19 vaccine.

This chain joins TRBV4-1 and TRBJ2-1; TRBD2 might be the D (5 bases). There are 13 residues in the CDR3. The V end lost 6 bases, the J end lost 2 bases, and 8 bases lay between the germline ends. Germline assignment: CDR1 MGHRA and CDR2 YSYEKL. The CDR3 sequence is CASRGSTYNEQFF. The CDR3 DNA reads TGCGCCAGCAGAGGGAGTACCTACAATGAGCAGTTCTTC.

The chain couples TRBV6-4 to TRBJ2-3, with TRBD2 identical over 7 bases. This CDR3 has 18 amino acids. CDR1 is MRHNA and CDR2 is SNTAGT in the germline V gene. Trimming at V came to 3 bases and at J to 0 bases, leaving 12 bases not matched to a gene. The CDR3 region has the DNA TGTGCCAGCAGTGAAAACCCTAGCGGAGCCACTAGCACAGATACGCAGTATTTT. Its translation: CASSENPSGATSTDTQYF.

V usage is TRBV5-8 and J usage is TRBJ2-5, with D unresolved. This CDR3 region has 15 residues. In germline, CDR1 is SGHTS, CDR2 YDEGEE. Trimming left V 6 bases short and J 4 bases short, with 19 bases between. The CDR3 region has the DNA TGTGCCAGCACCCCTGTCAATCTTATGGGAGAGACCCAGTACTTC. Protein sequence: CASTPVNLMGETQYF.

The chain has TRBV3-1 (or the pseudogene TRBV3-2) and TRBJ1-5; no definite D call. V lost 0 bases and J 7 bases, leaving 13 bases between the germline ends. Germline V lookup: CDR1 LGHDT, CDR2 YNNKEL (reference sequence). The CDR3 length is 15 residues. The CDR3 spells CASSQDWEGQQPQHF. The CDR3 DNA follows: TGTGCCAGCAGCCAAGACTGGGAGGGCCAGCAGCCCCAGCATTTT.

The rearrangement links TRBV19 to TRBJ2-7; 7 bases align to TRBD1. V was pared by 7 bases and J by 3 bases, with 6 bases of the junction left unmatched. Per the germline V gene, CDR1 is LNHDA and CDR2 is SQIVND (reference sequence). CDR3 length: 13 amino acids. This CDR3 reads CASKGQDLYEQYF. The CDR3 nucleotides read TGTGCCAGTAAAGGACAGGACCTCTACGAGCAGTACTTC.

This clone has more than one count but fewer than ten. The chain couples TRBV28 to TRBJ1-1, with a possible D match to TRBD1 (5 bases). The CDR3 sequence is 12 residues long. Germline V gene sequence: CDR1 MDHEN, CDR2 SYDVKM. V shed 10 bases and J shed 10 bases, with 19 bases lying between them. The CDR3 spells CATYEGRGIAFF. As DNA, the CDR3 is TGTGCCACCTACGAGGGGCGTGGTATAGCTTTCTTT. Full variable domain (outside the CDR3, taken from reference TRBV28 and TRBJ1-1): DVKVTQSSRYLVKRTGEKVFLECVQDMDHENMFWYRQDPGLGLRLIYFSYDVKMKEKGDIPEGYSVSREKKERFSLILESASTNQTSMYLCATYEGRGIAFFGQGTRLTVV.

V usage is TRBV13 and J usage is TRBJ2-3; the match to TRBD2 covers 7 bases. CDR1 PRHDT and CDR2 FYEKMQ come from the germline V gene (reference sequence). The CDR3 extends over 18 amino acids. With 8 bases clipped from V and 3 bases from J, the junction kept 20 bases outside the gene matches. The CDR3 DNA is TGTGCCAGCTCCAGACCCCCTAGCGGAGCCTTGGGGACAGATACGCAGTATTTT. This encodes CASSRPPSGALGTDTQYF. Full variable domain (rest looked up from reference TRBV13 and TRBJ2-3): AAGVIQSPRHLIKEKRETATLKCYPIPRHDTVYWYQQGPGQDPQFLISFYEKMQSDKGSIPDRFSAQQFSDYHSELNMSSLELGDSALYFCASSRPPSGALGTDTQYFGPGTRLTVL.

The chain carries TRBV28 and TRBJ1-1, with D hard to call. Germline V gives CDR1 MDHEN, CDR2 SYDVKM. This CDR3 contains 14 residues. V was shortened by 7 bases and J by 1 base, with 13 bases between the two germline ends. Written as DNA, the CDR3 is TGTGCCAGCAATGGGGTGACCCAGAACACTGAAGCTTTCTTT. Its protein product is CASNGVTQNTEAFF. The full variable domain, with the rest looked up from reference TRBV28 and TRBJ1-1, is DVKVTQSSRYLVKRTGEKVFLECVQDMDHENMFWYRQDPGLGLRLIYFSYDVKMKEKGDIPEGYSVSREKKERFSLILESASTNQTSMYLCASNGVTQNTEAFFGQGTRLTVV.

This sequence joins TRBV7-6 and TRBJ1-4, with 8 bases fitting TRBD1. V gave up 5 bases and J gave up 6 bases; unmatched junction bases: 2. Germline V gene lookup returns CDR1 SGHVS and CDR2 FNYEAQ. The CDR3 totals 13 residues. The CDR3 loop is CASSTDRDEKLFF. In DNA, the CDR3 is TGTGCCAGCAGCACGGACAGGGATGAAAAACTGTTTTTT. The full variable domain, its missing parts supplied by reference TRBV7-6 and TRBJ1-4, is GAGVSQSPRYKVTKRGQDVALRCDPISGHVSLYWYRQALGQGPEFLTYFNYEAQQDKSGLPNDRFSAERPEGSISTLTIQRTEQRDSAMYRCASSTDRDEKLFFGSGTQLSVL.

J is TRBJ2-2 and V is TRBV10-1, with TRBD2 matching 8 bases. The CDR3 has 13 residues. CDR1 and CDR2 from the germline V gene are WNHNN and SYGVQD (reference sequence). The ends lost 6 bases at V and 7 bases at J; junction bases unmatched: 4. CDR3 DNA: TGCGCCAGCAGCGGACTAGCAGGCGGGGAGCTGTTTTTT. Protein sequence: CASSGLAGGELFF.

This chain uses TRBV7-2 with TRBJ2-7; 7 bases line up with TRBD1. The germline CDR1 and CDR2 sequences are SGHTA and FQGNSA. With V trimmed by 0 bases and J by 1 base, 3 bases remained unmatched. The CDR3 extends over 15 amino acids. This CDR3 reads CASSLATGKSYEQYF. The CDR3 DNA reads TGTGCCAGCAGCTTAGCGACAGGGAAGTCCTACGAGCAGTACTTC.

The DNA of the CDR3 is TGTGCCAGCAGGCAGACTGAAGCTTTCTTT. It specifies CASRQTEAFF. V and J are TRBV2 and TRBJ1-1, with D unclear. V lost 6 bases, J lost 5 bases, and 4 bases lay in between. Germline values: CDR1 SNHLY, CDR2 FYNNEI. This CDR3 contains 10 residues.

Of note for this clone: The same CDR3 can be traced to other DNA sequences in this sample. The chain uses TRBV5-4 and TRBJ2-3; unclear D gene. Trimming left V 0 bases short and J 1 base short, with 3 bases between. Looked up from germline, CDR1 is SGHNT and CDR2 is YYREEE (reference sequence). There are 13 residues in the CDR3. The CDR3 spells CASSLVGTDTQYF. The CDR3 nucleotides read TGTGCCAGCAGCTTGGTAGGCACAGATACGCAGTATTTT.

The chain employs TRBV5-8 and TRBJ2-1, with 11 positions matching TRBD2. The germline V gene has CDR1 SGHTS and CDR2 YDEGEE. This CDR3 is built from 18 residues. Losses at the gene ends were 0 bases for V and 8 bases for J; bases not matched to a gene: 13. CDR3 nucleotide sequence: TGTGCCAGCAGCTTGGGTCTGGCTAGCGGGAGGTATTTGGATGAGCAGTTCTTC. It encodes CASSLGLASGRYLDEQFF.

This clone came up a few times. V gene TRBV21-1 combines with J gene TRBJ2-1. TRBV21-1 is noted as a pseudogene. The CDR3 is made up of 12 amino acids. CDR3 DNA: TGTGCCAGCAAAAGGGTGGTGGGTGAGCAGTTCTTC. Its translation: CASKRVVGEQFF.

The chain is built from TRBV5-1 and TRBJ2-7, with no clear D. V was pared by 2 bases and J by 2 bases, with 14 bases between. CDR3 size: 15 residues. CDR1 and CDR2 (germline): SGHRS, YFSETQ. For the CDR3, the DNA is TGCGCCAGCAGCTTTAACCTGGCGGTCCCCTACGAGCAGTACTTC. This sequence encodes CASSFNLAVPYEQYF.

The genes are TRBV7-3 and TRBJ2-3, with 8 bases aligning to TRBD2. The V segment lost 6 bases and the J segment 5 bases; nucleotides outside the gene matches: 13. The CDR3 sequence is 16 residues long. Germline lookup yields CDR1 SGHTA and CDR2 FQGTGA. The CDR3 protein is CASRSDSGAGEDTQYF. CDR3 coding DNA: TGTGCCAGCAGGTCCGATAGCGGGGCCGGAGAAGATACGCAGTATTTT.

This clone was detected once. This rearrangement joins TRBV6-5 to TRBJ2-2; TRBD1 aligns across 7 bases. The CDR3 consists of 15 residues. With 6 bases clipped from V and 1 base from J, the junction kept 5 bases outside the gene matches. Germline V gene lookup returns CDR1 MNHEY and CDR2 SVGAGI. This CDR3 is CASRLRDRNTGELFF. CDR3 nucleotides: TGTGCCAGCAGGCTCCGGGACAGGAACACCGGGGAGCTGTTTTTT.

This chain connects TRBV11-1 to TRBJ2-7, with unresolved D. Germline loops: CDR1 SGHAT, CDR2 FQDESV (reference sequence). The ends were cut back, 2 bases at V and 7 bases at J, with 21 bases in the middle. This CDR3 has 16 amino acids. The CDR3 reads CASSLRDPGPRREQYF. The CDR3 DNA is TGTGCCAGCAGCTTACGCGACCCCGGCCCCAGGAGAGAGCAGTACTTC.